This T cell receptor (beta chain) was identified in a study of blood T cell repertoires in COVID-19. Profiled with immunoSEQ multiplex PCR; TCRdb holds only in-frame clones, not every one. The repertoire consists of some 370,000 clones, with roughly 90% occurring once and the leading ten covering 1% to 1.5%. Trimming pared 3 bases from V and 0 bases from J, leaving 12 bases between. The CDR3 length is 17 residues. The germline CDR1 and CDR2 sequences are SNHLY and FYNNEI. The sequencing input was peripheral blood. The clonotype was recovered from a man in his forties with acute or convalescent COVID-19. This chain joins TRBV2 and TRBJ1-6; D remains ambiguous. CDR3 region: CASSDAMSSSYNSPLHF. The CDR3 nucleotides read TGTGCCAGCAGTGATGCGATGTCGAGCTCCTATAATTCACCCCTCCACTTT.